This passage covers 15 T cell receptor beta chains from one sample sequenced in a study of blood T cell repertoires in COVID-19. Some clones are missing from TCRdb's copy, which holds only in-frame ones; the method was immunoSEQ multiplex PCR. The table records around 270,000 clones, roughly 84% of them present only once. Sequencing was performed on peripheral blood. Every receptor here comes from a person aged 65-85 years with COVID-19, enrolled during active disease.

The chain employs TRBV5-1 and TRBJ1-3; D gene unclear. The CDR3 is 14 amino acids. Per the germline V gene, CDR1 is SGHRS and CDR2 is YFSETQ. V gave up 4 bases and J gave up 4 bases, with 12 bases separating them. This chain's CDR3 is CASSPEASGNTIYF. In DNA, the CDR3 is TGCGCCAGCAGCCCCGAGGCATCCGGAAACACCATATATTTT.

With regard to this clone: At the DNA level, this CDR3 is encoded by other sequences in the same sample as well. V is TRBV19 and J is TRBJ1-2, with 10 bases fitting TRBD1. The trim removed 5 bases at V and 2 bases at J, leaving 2 bases unmatched. Germline CDR1 LNHDA, CDR2 SQIVND (reference sequence). The CDR3 covers 14 residues. CDR3 region: CASSSTGGNYGYTF. For the CDR3, the DNA is TGTGCCAGTAGTTCGACAGGGGGCAACTATGGCTACACCTTC.

The chain is built from TRBV25-1 and TRBJ1-3; D may be TRBD1 (5 bases). The CDR3 length is 18 residues. Germline-derived CDR1 and CDR2 are MGHDK and SYGVNS. V lost 2 bases to trimming and J lost 0 bases, with 17 bases between them. The CDR3 DNA follows: TGTGCCAGCAGTGAAAGGATTGTGGGGGGGAGCTCTGGAAACACCATATATTTT. Translation gives CASSERIVGGSSGNTIYF.

This rearrangement joins TRBV18 to TRBJ1-2; D gene ambiguous. Trimming stripped 6 bases from V and 3 bases from J, with 8 bases between. CDR3 size: 12 residues. Germline V gives CDR1 KGHSH, CDR2 LQKENI. The CDR3 DNA is TGTGCCAGCTCGCCCGGGGACTATGGCTACACCTTC. Amino acids: CASSPGDYGYTF.

The rearrangement uses TRBV27 and TRBJ1-2; TRBD1 matches at 7 bases. This CDR3 region has 15 residues. Germline CDR1 MNHEY, CDR2 SMNVEV (reference sequence). Trimming cost V 5 bases and J 4 bases; bases outside gene matches: 10. CDR3 in amino acids: CASSKGTVLGYGYTF. CDR3 nucleotides: TGTGCCAGCAGTAAAGGGACAGTCTTGGGCTATGGCTACACCTTC.

This clone was seen a few times. This chain uses TRBV5-1 with TRBJ1-6; 7 bases fit TRBD1. The CDR3 sequence is 14 residues long. Germline CDR1 and CDR2: SGHRS and YFSETQ. V lost 0 bases, J lost 9 bases, and 3 bases stayed unmatched. The CDR3 is CASSLETGSSPLHF. The CDR3 bases are TGCGCCAGCAGCTTGGAGACAGGGAGTTCACCCCTCCACTTT.

The chain links TRBV29-1 to TRBJ2-3, with 10 bases lining up with TRBD2. CDR1 and CDR2 from the germline V gene are SQVTM and ANQGSEA. With 8 bases clipped from V and 3 bases from J, the junction kept 11 bases outside the gene matches. This CDR3 is 15 amino acids long. This CDR3 reads CSFRRGLAKTDTQYF. The CDR3 coding sequence is TGCAGCTTCCGCCGGGGACTAGCGAAGACAGATACGCAGTATTTT.

The chain has TRBV30 and TRBJ2-7; no clear D gene. Trimming cost V 0 bases and J 0 bases, with 6 bases left between them. The germline CDR1 and CDR2 sequences are GTSNPN and SVGIG (reference sequence). The CDR3 extends over 13 amino acids. CDR3 residues: CAWSVGNSYEQYF. The CDR3, as DNA: TGTGCCTGGAGTGTTGGCAACTCCTACGAGCAGTACTTC.

J is TRBJ2-7 and V is TRBV6-1; possibly TRBD1 for D (7 bases). Between the trimmed V and J ends, which lost 2 bases and 7 bases, there was a span of 15 bases. Germline CDR1 reads MNHNS; CDR2 reads SASEGT. The CDR3 sequence is 14 residues long. The CDR3 sequence is CASSEQGGPEEQYF. The DNA of the CDR3 is TGTGCCAGCAGTGAACAGGGGGGCCCTGAGGAGCAGTACTTC.

The V call is TRBV5-6, the J call TRBJ2-5; no reliable D call. Per germline, CDR1 SGHDT and CDR2 YYEEEE. This CDR3 is built from 13 residues. The V gene lost 2 bases and the J gene lost 5 bases, with 10 bases spanning the gap. The CDR3 DNA reads as TGTGCCAGCAGCTTTCTCTATCGTGAGACCCAGTACTTC. Its translation is CASSFLYRETQYF.

The chain combines TRBV5-4 with TRBJ2-3; 15 bases line up with TRBD2. CDR3 length equals 19 residues. J lost 0 bases, V lost 0 bases, and 5 bases had no gene match. Per the germline V gene, CDR1 is SGHNT and CDR2 is YYREEE (reference sequence). CDR3 in DNA: TGTGCCAGCAGCTTGGAGGGACTAGCGGGAGGTCAAAGCACAGATACGCAGTATTTT. It yields the protein CASSLEGLAGGQSTDTQYF.

This chain uses TRBV29-1 with TRBJ1-4; tentative D call: TRBD1 (5 bases). Trimming left V 2 bases short and J 8 bases short, with 9 bases between. CDR1 is SQVTM, CDR2 ANQGSEA, per germline. This CDR3 is 12 amino acids long. CDR3 bases: TGCAGCGTTGAACAGGGTGGCGAAAAACTGTTTTTT. Residues: CSVEQGGEKLFF.

The rearrangement joins TRBV5-4 to TRBJ2-2; 12 nucleotides line up with TRBD1. This CDR3 comprises 16 residues. Per the germline V gene, CDR1 is SGHNT and CDR2 is YYREEE (reference sequence). J lost 5 bases, V lost 3 bases, and 5 bases had no gene match. CDR3 in amino acids: CASSWGQGAQTGELFF. The CDR3, as DNA: TGTGCCAGCAGCTGGGGACAGGGGGCACAGACCGGGGAGCTGTTTTTT.

This clone was seen a few times. The CDR3 DNA follows: TGTGCCAGCAGCGTAGGCGGGGGCCTCTACGAGCAGTACTTC. This gives the protein CASSVGGGLYEQYF. This chain uses TRBV9 with TRBJ2-7; D is possibly TRBD2 (7 bases). V gave up 0 bases and J gave up 3 bases, with 10 bases separating them. Germline-derived CDR1 and CDR2 are SGDLS and YYNGEE. The CDR3 spans 14 residues.

The chain couples TRBV28 to TRBJ1-2, with D possibly matching TRBD1 (5 bases). The germline V gene has CDR1 MDHEN and CDR2 SYDVKM. The CDR3 totals 15 residues. V was shortened by 4 bases and J by 7 bases, with 19 bases between the two germline ends. The CDR3 is CASSSSQQVPSGYTF. DNA of the CDR3: TGTGCCAGCAGTTCCTCCCAACAGGTTCCTAGTGGCTACACCTTC.